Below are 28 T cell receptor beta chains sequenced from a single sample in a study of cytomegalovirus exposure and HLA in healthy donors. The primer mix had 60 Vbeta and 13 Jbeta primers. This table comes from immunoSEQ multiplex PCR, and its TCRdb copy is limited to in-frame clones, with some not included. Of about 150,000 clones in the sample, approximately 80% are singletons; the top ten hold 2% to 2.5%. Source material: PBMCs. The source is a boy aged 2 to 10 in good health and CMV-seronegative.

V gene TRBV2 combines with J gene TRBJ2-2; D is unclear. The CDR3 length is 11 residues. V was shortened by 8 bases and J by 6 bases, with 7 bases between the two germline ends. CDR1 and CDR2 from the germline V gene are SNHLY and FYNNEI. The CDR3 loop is CASRAPGELFF. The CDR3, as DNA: TGTGCCAGCCGCGCCCCCGGGGAGCTGTTTTTT.

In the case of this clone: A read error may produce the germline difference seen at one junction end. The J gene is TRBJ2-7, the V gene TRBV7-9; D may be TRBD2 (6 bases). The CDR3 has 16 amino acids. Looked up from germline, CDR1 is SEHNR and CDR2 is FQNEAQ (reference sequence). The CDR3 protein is CSSSQKQAGLAYEQYF. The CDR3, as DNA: TGTTCCAGCAGTCAAAAGCAGGCGGGGTTAGCCTACGAGCAGTACTTC. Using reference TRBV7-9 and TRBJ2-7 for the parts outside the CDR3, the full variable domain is DTGVSQNPRHKITKRGQNVTFRCDPISEHNRLYWYRQTLGQGPEFLTYFQNEAQLEKSRLLSDRFSAERPKGSFSTLEIQRTEQGDSAMYLCSSSQKQAGLAYEQYFGPGTRLTVT.

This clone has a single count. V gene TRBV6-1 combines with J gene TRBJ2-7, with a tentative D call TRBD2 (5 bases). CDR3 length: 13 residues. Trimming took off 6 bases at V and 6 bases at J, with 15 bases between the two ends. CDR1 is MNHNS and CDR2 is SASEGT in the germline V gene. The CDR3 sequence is CASRGPSRGEQYF. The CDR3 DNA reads TGTGCCAGCAGGGGCCCCTCACGGGGCGAGCAGTACTTC.

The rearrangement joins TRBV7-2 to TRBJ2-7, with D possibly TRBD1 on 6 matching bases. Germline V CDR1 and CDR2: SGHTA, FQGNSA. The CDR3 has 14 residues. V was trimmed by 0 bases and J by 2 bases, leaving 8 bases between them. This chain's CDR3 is CASSLAWTAYEQYF. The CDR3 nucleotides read TGTGCCAGCAGCTTAGCATGGACAGCCTACGAGCAGTACTTC.

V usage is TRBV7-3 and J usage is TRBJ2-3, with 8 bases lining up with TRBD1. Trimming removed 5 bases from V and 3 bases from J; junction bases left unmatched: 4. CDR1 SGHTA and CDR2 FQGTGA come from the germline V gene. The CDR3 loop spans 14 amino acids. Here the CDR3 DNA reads TGTGCCAGCAGCCGTGGACAGGGAACAGATACGCAGTATTTT. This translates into CASSRGQGTDTQYF. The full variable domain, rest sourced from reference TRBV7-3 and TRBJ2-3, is GAGVSQTPSNKVTEKGKYVELRCDPISGHTALYWYRQSLGQGPEFLIYFQGTGAADDSGLPNDRFFAVRPEGSVSTLKIQRTERGDSAVYLCASSRGQGTDTQYFGPGTRLTVL.

CDR3 residues: CATRGGGGRAFF. The CDR3 DNA is TGTGCCACGAGAGGGGGGGGCGGTCGAGCTTTCTTT. This chain uses TRBV11-3 with TRBJ1-1; TRBD1 is a possible D gene (6 bases). There are 12 residues in the CDR3. With 10 bases removed from V and 10 bases from J, the gap between germline ends came to 19 bases. Looked up from germline, CDR1 is SGHNT and CDR2 is YENEEA.

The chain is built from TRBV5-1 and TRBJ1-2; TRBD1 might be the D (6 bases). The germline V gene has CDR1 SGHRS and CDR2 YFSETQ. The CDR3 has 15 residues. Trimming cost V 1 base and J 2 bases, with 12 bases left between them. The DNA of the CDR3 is TGCGCCAGCAGCTTGAATGGACAGTTAAACTATGGCTACACCTTC. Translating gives CASSLNGQLNYGYTF.

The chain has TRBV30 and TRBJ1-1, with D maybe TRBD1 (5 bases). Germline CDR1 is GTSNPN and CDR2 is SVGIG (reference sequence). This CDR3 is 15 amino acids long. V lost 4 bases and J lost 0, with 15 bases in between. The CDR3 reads CAWNSGRGMNTEAFF. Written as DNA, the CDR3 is TGTGCCTGGAACAGCGGGCGGGGCATGAACACTGAAGCTTTCTTT.

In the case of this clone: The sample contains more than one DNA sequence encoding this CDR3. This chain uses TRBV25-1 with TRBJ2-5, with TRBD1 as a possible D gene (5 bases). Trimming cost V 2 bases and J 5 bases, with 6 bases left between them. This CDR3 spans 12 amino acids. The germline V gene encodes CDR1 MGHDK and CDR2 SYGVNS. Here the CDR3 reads CASSEPGETQYF. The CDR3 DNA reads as TGTGCCAGCAGTGAACCAGGGGAGACCCAGTACTTC.

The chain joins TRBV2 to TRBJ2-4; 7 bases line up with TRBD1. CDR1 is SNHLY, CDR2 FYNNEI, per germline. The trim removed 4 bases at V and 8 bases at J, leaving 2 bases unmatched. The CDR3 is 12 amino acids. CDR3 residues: CASSATGDIQYF. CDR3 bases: TGTGCCAGCAGTGCAACAGGGGACATTCAGTACTTC.

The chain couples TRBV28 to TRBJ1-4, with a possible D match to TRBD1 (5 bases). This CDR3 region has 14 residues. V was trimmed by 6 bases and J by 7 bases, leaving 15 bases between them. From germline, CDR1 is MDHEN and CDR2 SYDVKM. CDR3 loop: CASRRPGGIEKLFF. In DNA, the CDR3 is TGTGCCAGCAGACGTCCCGGGGGTATTGAAAAACTGTTTTTT.

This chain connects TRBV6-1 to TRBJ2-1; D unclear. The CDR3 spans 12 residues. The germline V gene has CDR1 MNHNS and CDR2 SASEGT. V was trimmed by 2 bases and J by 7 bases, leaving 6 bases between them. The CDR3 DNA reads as TGTGCCAGCAGTGAATCCCAGAATGAGCAGTTCTTC. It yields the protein CASSESQNEQFF.

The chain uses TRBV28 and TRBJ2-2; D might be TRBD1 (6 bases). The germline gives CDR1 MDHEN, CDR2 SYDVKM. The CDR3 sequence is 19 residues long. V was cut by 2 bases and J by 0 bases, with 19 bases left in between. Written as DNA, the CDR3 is TGTGCCAGCAGTTTAGACGGATCCTTCAGGGGTTCGAACACCGGGGAGCTGTTTTTT. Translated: CASSLDGSFRGSNTGELFF.

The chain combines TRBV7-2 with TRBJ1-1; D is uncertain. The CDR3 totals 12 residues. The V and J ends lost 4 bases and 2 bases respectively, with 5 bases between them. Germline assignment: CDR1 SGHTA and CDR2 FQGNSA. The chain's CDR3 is CASSYLNTEAFF. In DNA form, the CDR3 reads TGTGCCAGCAGCTACTTAAACACTGAAGCTTTCTTT.

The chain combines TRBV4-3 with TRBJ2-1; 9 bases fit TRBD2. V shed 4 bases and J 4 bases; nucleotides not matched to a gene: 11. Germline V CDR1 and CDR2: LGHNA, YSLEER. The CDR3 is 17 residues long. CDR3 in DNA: TGCGCCAGCAGCCGAGAGCTAGCGGGGTCATATTACAATGAGCAGTTCTTC. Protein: CASSRELAGSYYNEQFF.

The CDR3 reads CASSSRDKYNEQFF. The CDR3 nucleotides read TGTGCCAGCAGCTCCCGGGACAAATACAATGAGCAGTTCTTC. The rearrangement joins TRBV7-2 to TRBJ2-1; possible D gene TRBD1, 6 bases. V was clipped by 4 bases and J by 4 bases, with 11 bases between them. CDR3 length equals 14 residues. From germline, CDR1 is SGHTA and CDR2 FQGNSA.

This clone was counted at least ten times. The CDR3 spells CASRLPGKRKLFF. Here the CDR3 DNA reads TGTGCCAGCCGCCTCCCCGGAAAGCGAAAACTGTTTTTT. This chain uses TRBV6-6 with TRBJ1-4; D uncertain. V lost 8 bases, J lost 10 bases, and 17 bases lay in between. This CDR3 has 13 amino acids. Germline V CDR1 and CDR2: MNHNY, SVGAGI (reference sequence).

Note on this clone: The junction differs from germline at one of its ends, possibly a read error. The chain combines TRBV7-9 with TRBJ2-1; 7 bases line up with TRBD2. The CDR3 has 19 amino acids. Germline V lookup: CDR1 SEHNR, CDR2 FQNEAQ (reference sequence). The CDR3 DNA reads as TGTTCCAGCATCCAAGCGGGGCTAGCCCTACTTAGCTCCTACAATGAGCAGTTCTTC. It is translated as CSSIQAGLALLSSYNEQFF.

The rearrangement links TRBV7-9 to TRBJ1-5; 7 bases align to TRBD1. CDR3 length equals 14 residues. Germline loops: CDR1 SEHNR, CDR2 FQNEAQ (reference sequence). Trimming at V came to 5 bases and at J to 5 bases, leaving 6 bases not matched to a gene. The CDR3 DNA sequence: TGTGCCAGCAGCCCAACAGGGACAGATCAGCCCCAGCATTTT. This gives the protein CASSPTGTDQPQHF.

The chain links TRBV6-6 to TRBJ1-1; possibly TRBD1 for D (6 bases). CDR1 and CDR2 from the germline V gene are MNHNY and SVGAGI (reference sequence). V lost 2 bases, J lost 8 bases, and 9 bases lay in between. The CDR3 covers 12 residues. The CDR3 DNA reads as TGTGCCAGCAGTTACGCAGGGGTCGAAGCTTTCTTT. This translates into CASSYAGVEAFF.

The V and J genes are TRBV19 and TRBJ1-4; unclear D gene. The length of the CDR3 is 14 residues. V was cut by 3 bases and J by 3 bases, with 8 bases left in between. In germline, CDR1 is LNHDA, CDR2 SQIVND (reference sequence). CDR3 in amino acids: CASSIVAANEKLFF. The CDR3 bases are TGTGCCAGTAGTATTGTTGCGGCTAATGAAAAACTGTTTTTT.

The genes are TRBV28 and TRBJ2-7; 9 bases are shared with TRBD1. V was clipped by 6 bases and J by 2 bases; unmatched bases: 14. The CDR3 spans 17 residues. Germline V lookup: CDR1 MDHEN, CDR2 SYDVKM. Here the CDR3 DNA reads TGTGCCAGCAGCTCTTCGACAGGGGGACACCCACCCTACGAGCAGTACTTC. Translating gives CASSSSTGGHPPYEQYF.

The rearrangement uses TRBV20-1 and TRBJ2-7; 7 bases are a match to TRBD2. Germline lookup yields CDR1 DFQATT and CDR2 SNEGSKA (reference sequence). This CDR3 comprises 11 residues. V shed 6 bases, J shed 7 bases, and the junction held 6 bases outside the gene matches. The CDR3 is CSARRGREQYF. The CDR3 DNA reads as TGCAGTGCCCGGCGGGGGAGGGAGCAGTACTTC.

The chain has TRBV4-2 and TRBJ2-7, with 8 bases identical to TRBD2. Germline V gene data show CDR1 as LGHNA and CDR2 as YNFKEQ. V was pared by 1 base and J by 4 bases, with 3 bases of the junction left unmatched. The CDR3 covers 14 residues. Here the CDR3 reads CASSQAGGEYEQYF. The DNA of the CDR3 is TGTGCCAGCAGCCAAGCGGGAGGGGAGTACGAGCAGTACTTC.

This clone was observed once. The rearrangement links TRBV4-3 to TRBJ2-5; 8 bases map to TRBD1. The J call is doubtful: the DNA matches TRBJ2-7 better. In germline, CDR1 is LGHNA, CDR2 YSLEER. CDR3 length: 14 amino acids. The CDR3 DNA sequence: TGCGCCAGCAGCCAAGGGACAGGGCCCTACGAGCAGTACTTC. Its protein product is CASSQGTGPYEQYF.

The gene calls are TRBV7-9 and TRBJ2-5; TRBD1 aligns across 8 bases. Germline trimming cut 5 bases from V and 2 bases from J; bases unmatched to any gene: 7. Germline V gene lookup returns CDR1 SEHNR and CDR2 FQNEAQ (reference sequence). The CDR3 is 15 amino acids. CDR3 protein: CASSQRQGAQETQYF. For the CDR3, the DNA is TGTGCCAGCAGCCAGCGGCAGGGGGCTCAAGAGACCCAGTACTTC.

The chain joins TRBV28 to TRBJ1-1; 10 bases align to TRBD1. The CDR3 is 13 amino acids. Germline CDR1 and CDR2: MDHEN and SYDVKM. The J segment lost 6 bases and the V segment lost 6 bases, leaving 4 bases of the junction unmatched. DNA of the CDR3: TGTGCCAGCAGGACAGGGGGCTTTCCTGAAGCTTTCTTT. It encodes CASRTGGFPEAFF.

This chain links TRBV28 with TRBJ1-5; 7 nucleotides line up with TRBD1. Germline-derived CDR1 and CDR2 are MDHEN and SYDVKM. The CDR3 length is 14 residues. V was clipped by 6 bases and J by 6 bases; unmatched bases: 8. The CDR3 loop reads CASSATGEGQPQHF. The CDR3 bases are TGTGCCAGCAGCGCCACAGGGGAAGGTCAGCCCCAGCATTTT.